This T cell receptor (beta chain) was sequenced during a study of shared clonotypes between healthy human individuals. It was CD45RO-negative cells, positively selected for CCR7, that made up naive CD8 cells, with terminally differentiated effector memory CD45RA+ cells excluded. The method was immunoSEQ multiplex PCR; TCRdb's version includes in-frame clones alone and lacks a portion of them. The data contain 700,000 to 950,000 clones, roughly 96% of them singletons. CDR1 and CDR2 from the germline V gene are SQVTM and ANQGSEA. The CDR3 length is 16 residues. Trimming removed 6 bases from V and 1 base from J; junction bases left unmatched: 12.

Sequencing used naive CD8+ T cells sorted from blood. The receptor was isolated from a man aged 30 to 45 in good health. The rearrangement links TRBV29-1 to TRBJ2-7, with TRBD1 matching 10 bases. CDR3 in DNA: TGCAGCGTCGGGCGGACAGGGGGACAGGGGTCCTACGAGCAGTACTTC. It yields the protein CSVGRTGGQGSYEQYF.